This TCR beta chain comes out of a study of blood T cell repertoires in COVID-19. Study-wide context: From the United States, Italy and Spain came samples of acute and convalescent COVID-19. In each case, the material was cDNA or gDNA derived from T cells, B-cell-depleted T cells, or PBMCs.

Study processing details: Amplification of reference gene primers provided the estimated nucleated cell counts. TCRdb keeps only in-frame clones here, not all; method: immunoSEQ multiplex PCR. V and J calls and clone size come straight from that table; D and trimming were deduced from the DNA. This table has about 180,000 clones, roughly 86% appearing once. The germline V gene has CDR1 LGHNA and CDR2 YSLEER. The CDR3 runs to 13 residues. Trimming pared 2 bases from V and 3 bases from J, leaving 4 bases between. The chain recombines TRBV4-3 with TRBJ2-2; no definite D call. The TCR originated in a woman in her forties or fifties with acute or convalescent COVID-19. The sample consisted of peripheral blood. CDR3 in amino acids: CASSQLDTGELFF. The CDR3, as DNA: TGCGCCAGCAGCCAATTAGACACCGGGGAGCTGTTTTTT.